These 10 T cell receptor beta chains were all obtained from the same sample, sequenced in a study of response to subunit inactivated influenza vaccine. TCRdb independently ran MiXCR on the RT-PCR reads; one entry per CDR3 protein. There are about 530,000 distinct CDR3 sequences in the sample; 12% occur only once, and roughly 10% lies in the top ten. The specimen comprised PBMCs from blood, sampled on the day of vaccination. The receptors derive from a man aged 50-60 years who received an inactivated influenza vaccine.

This clonotype was detected a few times. The chain combines TRBV11-2 with TRBJ1-6; D may be TRBD1 (6 bases). Germline V gene sequence: CDR1 SGHAT, CDR2 FQNNGV. This CDR3 has 15 amino acids. Trimming removed 5 bases from V and 7 bases from J, with 15 bases in between. For the CDR3, the DNA is TGTGCCAGCAGCGTGGGGGGACACCGGAATTCACCCCTCCACTTT. Protein: CASSVGGHRNSPLHF.

The genes are TRBV10-3 and TRBJ2-1; TRBD2 matches 13 bases. V shed 3 bases, J shed 7 bases, and the junction held 15 bases outside the gene matches. The CDR3 runs 19 residues. Looked up from germline, CDR1 is ENHRY and CDR2 is SYGVKD. This chain's CDR3 is CAISEPSVRGTSGMNEQFF. DNA of the CDR3: TGTGCCATCAGTGAACCCTCCGTACGCGGGACTAGCGGGATGAATGAGCAGTTCTTC.

This rearrangement joins TRBV29-1 to TRBJ2-3; TRBD1 matches 10 bases. This CDR3 is 16 amino acids long. The trim removed 6 bases at V and 5 bases at J, leaving 14 bases unmatched. Germline V CDR1 and CDR2: SQVTM, ANQGSEA. The CDR3: CSVGAWDRGRIDTQYF. Here the CDR3 DNA reads TGCAGCGTGGGGGCCTGGGACAGGGGCCGAATAGATACGCAGTATTTT.

The chain joins TRBV4-2 to TRBJ2-7; the D gene is possibly TRBD1 (5 bases). V was shortened by 0 bases and J by 1 base, with 13 bases between the two germline ends. Germline V gene lookup returns CDR1 LGHNA and CDR2 YNFKEQ. CDR3 length: 16 amino acids. The CDR3 DNA reads as TGTGCCAGCAGCCAAGATCACTCCGGACATTCCTACGAGCAGTACTTC. This codes for CASSQDHSGHSYEQYF.

The chain carries TRBV20-1 and TRBJ2-1, with 9 bases matching TRBD2. The CDR3 spans 14 residues. Germline values: CDR1 DFQATT, CDR2 SNEGSKA (reference sequence). J gave up 8 bases and V 3 bases, and 8 bases lay outside the gene matches. This CDR3 reads CSASDSGSVYEQFF. CDR3 bases: TGCAGTGCTAGTGATAGCGGGAGTGTATATGAGCAGTTCTTC.

The chain links TRBV21-1 to TRBJ2-1; the D call of TRBD1 is as the table states it, not checked on the DNA. TRBV21-1 is labeled a pseudogene. This CDR3 is built from 16 residues. This CDR3 is CASSQRRGDSYNEQFF. In DNA form, the CDR3 reads TGTGCCAGCAGCCAGAGAAGGGGGGATTCCTACAATGAGCAGTTCTTC.

This clonotype was observed a handful of times. The chain recombines TRBV28 with TRBJ2-7; 12 nucleotides agree with TRBD2. V shed 5 bases and J 2 bases; nucleotides not matched to a gene: 7. CDR1 is MDHEN, CDR2 SYDVKM, per germline. The CDR3 has 16 amino acids. The CDR3 loop is CASSPHGLAGTYEQYF. In DNA, the CDR3 is TGTGCCAGCAGTCCTCACGGACTAGCGGGGACCTACGAGCAGTACTTC. The full variable domain, with the rest looked up from reference TRBV28 and TRBJ2-7, is DVKVTQSSRYLVKRTGEKVFLECVQDMDHENMFWYRQDPGLGLRLIYFSYDVKMKEKGDIPEGYSVSREKKERFSLILESASTNQTSMYLCASSPHGLAGTYEQYFGPGTRLTVT.

The chain employs TRBV7-3 and TRBJ2-1; D remains unclear. V lost 5 bases to trimming and J lost 10 bases, with 15 bases between them. This CDR3 has 13 residues. From germline, CDR1 is SGHTA and CDR2 FQGTGA. The CDR3 nucleotides are TGTGCCAGCAGCGCCCCATACCGGAACGAGCAGTTCTTC. Translation: CASSAPYRNEQFF.

This clonotype has only a few counts. The chain uses TRBV5-1 and TRBJ1-5, with 7 bases matching TRBD1. The germline V gene has CDR1 SGHRS and CDR2 YFSETQ. The CDR3 sequence is 14 residues long. Germline trimming cut 0 bases from V and 6 bases from J; bases unmatched to any gene: 3. The CDR3 DNA reads TGCGCCAGCAGCTTGGATACAGGGGTTCAGCCCCAGCATTTT. This encodes CASSLDTGVQPQHF.

This clonotype has a handful of counts. The chain has TRBV6-5 and TRBJ1-1; D uncertain. Trimming took off 2 bases at V and 1 base at J, with 11 bases between the two ends. Per the germline V gene, CDR1 is MNHEY and CDR2 is SVGAGI. CDR3 length equals 15 residues. The CDR3 sequence is CASSYGGIKNTEAFF. The CDR3 DNA is TGTGCCAGCAGTTACGGTGGGATAAAGAACACTGAAGCTTTCTTT.